Listed below are T cell receptor beta chains from one sample, sequenced in a study of blood T cell repertoires in COVID-19. The data were produced by immunoSEQ multiplex PCR, yet TCRdb's version contains in-frame clones alone and is incomplete. The sample yields some 60,000 clones, about four fifths seen once. The source material was peripheral blood. The receptor source for this set is a woman older than 75 with active or convalescent COVID-19. Both conserved end residues are part of each CDR3. A D gene is named only where the DNA matches it firmly. Size is omitted from some rows. Given values are once, few, many or a class for expanded clones.

j_gene | abundance | d_gene | v_gene | CDR3nt | CDR3aa
TRBJ1-6 | once | NA | TRBV10-1 | TGCGCCAGCAGTGAGGATGCGGGGAAGGATTCACCCCTCCACTTT | CASSEDAGKDSPLHF
TRBJ1-2 | NA | TRBD1 | TRBV10-2 | TGCGCCAGCAGTGATCGCGGGACCGGGACAGGGTTTGTCTATGGCTACACCTTC | CASSDRGTGTGFVYGYTF
TRBJ1-2 | few | NA | TRBV4-1 | TGCGCCAGCAGCCAAGATAAAACAGGGTCATATGGCTACACCTTC | CASSQDKTGSYGYTF
TRBJ2-7 | NA | TRBD1 | TRBV4-1 | TGCGCCAGCAGCCAGGCGTGGACAGGGGGCTCCGAGCAGTACTTC | CASSQAWTGGSEQYF
TRBJ1-1 | NA | TRBD1 | TRBV24-1 | TGTGCCACCAGTGATCCAACCGGGACAGGGGACGCTTTCTTT | CATSDPTGTGDAFF
TRBJ2-7 | NA | TRBD2 | TRBV5-8 | TGTGCCAGCAGCCCAAGCGGGGGGACCTCCTACGAGCAGTACTTC | CASSPSGGTSYEQYF
TRBJ1-6 | NA | TRBD1 | TRBV15 | TGTGCCACCAGCAGAACAGGGGTTGGAGGGTCACCCCTCCACTTT | CATSRTGVGGSPLHF
TRBJ2-7 | NA | NA | TRBV11-2 | TGTGCCAGCAGCGTCGGGATTCCCTACGAGCAGTACTTC | CASSVGIPYEQYF
TRBJ2-5 | NA | NA | TRBV9 | TGTGCCAGCAGCCCACCGGCGGGGGAGACCCAGTACTTC | CASSPPAGETQYF
TRBJ2-5 | NA | TRBD2 | TRBV7-8 | TGTGCCAGCAGTATAGGACTAGCCGAGGGGACCCAGTACTTC | CASSIGLAEGTQYF
TRBJ2-1 | NA | TRBD1 | TRBV7-2 | TGTGCCAGCAGCCCGGACAGGGTAAGGTACAATGAGCAGTTCTTC | CASSPDRVRYNEQFF
TRBJ1-2 | NA | NA | TRBV7-2 | TGTGCCAGCAGCTTAGGAGGCGCCTATGGCTACACCTTC | CASSLGGAYGYTF
TRBJ1-4 | once | TRBD1 | TRBV5-1 | TGCGCCAGCAGCTTGAGTCAGGGGGCAAACGGTGAAAAACTGTTTTTT | CASSLSQGANGEKLFF
TRBJ2-5 | few | TRBD2 | TRBV5-4 | TGTGCCAGCAGCCCGATAGCGGGGGCCCAAGAGACCCAGTACTTC | CASSPIAGAQETQYF
TRBJ2-5 | NA | NA | TRBV24-1 | TGTGCCACCAGTGATTTCCCTACAGGGGCGGGGGAGACCCAGTACTTC | CATSDFPTGAGETQYF
TRBJ2-4 | NA | NA | TRBV3-1/TRBV3-2 | TGTGCCAGCAGCCGGTCTGGAGGTGGTGACATTCAGTACTTC | CASSRSGGGDIQYF
TRBJ1-6 | NA | NA | TRBV19 | TGTGCCAGTAGTATTGGGGCTATTAATTCACCCCTCCACTTT | CASSIGAINSPLHF
TRBJ1-4 | few | NA | TRBV6-5 | TGTGCCAGCAGATTATCCTTCTCGGGGGAAAAACTGTTTTTT | CASRLSFSGEKLFF
TRBJ1-1 | NA | NA | TRBV7-2 | TGTGCCAGCAGCTTAGCGCACGCCAGCACTGAAGCTTTCTTT | CASSLAHASTEAFF
TRBJ2-6 | NA | TRBD1 | TRBV3-1/TRBV3-2 | TGTGCCAGCCCTCCTACCCCGGGACAGGGCAACTCTGGGGCCAACGTCCTGACTTTC | CASPPTPGQGNSGANVLTF
TRBJ1-1 | few | NA | TRBV28 | TGTGCCAGCAGGGGGGGCACTGAAGCTTTCTTT | CASRGGTEAFF
TRBJ1-1 | NA | TRBD1 | TRBV5-8 | TGTGCCAGCAGCTTGTGGGGGACAGACACAACTGAAGCTTTCTTT | CASSLWGTDTTEAFF
TRBJ2-7 | NA | TRBD2 | TRBV6-2/TRBV6-3 | TGTGCCAGCAGCCCCGACGTTATGAAGCGGGGCGAGCAGTACTTC | CASSPDVMKRGEQYF
TRBJ2-2 | NA | NA | TRBV19 | TGTGCCACCCTACCCCAGCGCACAAACACCGGGGAGCTGTTTTTT | CATLPQRTNTGELFF
TRBJ2-7 | few | NA | TRBV3-1/TRBV3-2 | TGTGCCAGCACCCGCGTGGACGAGCAGTACTTC | CASTRVDEQYF
TRBJ1-2 | NA | NA | TRBV6-5 | TGTGCCAGCAGTTACTCGATCGGAGGGTCCTATGGCTACACCTTC | CASSYSIGGSYGYTF
TRBJ1-2 | NA | NA | TRBV18 | TGTGCCAGCTCACCTAATCAGGAATATAGTGGCTACACCTTC | CASSPNQEYSGYTF
TRBJ1-1 | NA | TRBD1 | TRBV7-2 | TGTGCCAGCAGCCAACAGGGGGCTTACACTGAAGCTTTCTTT | CASSQQGAYTEAFF
TRBJ1-5 | NA | NA | TRBV5-1 | TGCGCCAGCAGCTTGGGGGCAGAACAAGATCAGCCCCAGCATTTT | CASSLGAEQDQPQHF
TRBJ2-7 | NA | NA | TRBV2 | TGTGCCAGCAGTTGGGGCAGAAAAACTAACGAGCAGTACTTC | CASSWGRKTNEQYF
TRBJ1-5 | few | TRBD1 | TRBV7-9 | TGTGCCAGCAGCGGACAGGAAAGTCAGCCCCAGCATTTT | CASSGQESQPQHF